What follows are 2 T cell receptor beta chains derived from one specimen sequenced in a study of PD-1 blockade in classical Hodgkin lymphoma. All patients experienced relapse after autologous stem cell transplantation, and brentuximab vedotin exposure was variable. Only in-frame clones appear in the TCRdb table, and some are missing; sequencing was by immunoSEQ multiplex PCR. The sample shows tens of thousands of clones, approximately 80% of them seen only once. Specimen: peripheral blood mononuclear cells (PBMCs), collected before the second cycle of nivolumab. Receptor source: a human donor with classical Hodgkin lymphoma.

This chain links TRBV4-3 with TRBJ2-7, with D perhaps given as TRBD1 or TRBD2 (5 bases each). CDR3 length: 13 amino acids. Germline V gene data show CDR1 as LGHNA and CDR2 as YSLEER. Trimming removed 0 bases from V and 5 bases from J, with 8 bases in between. The CDR3 reads CASSQDGGDEQYF. DNA for the CDR3: TGCGCCAGCAGCCAAGATGGGGGTGACGAGCAGTACTTC.

V is TRBV5-4 and J is TRBJ2-7, with 8 bases that match TRBD1. V lost 4 bases, J lost 3 bases, and 3 bases stayed unmatched. The CDR3 runs to 13 residues. Germline V CDR1 and CDR2: SGHNT, YYREEE (reference sequence). CDR3 protein: CASSPTGDYEQYF. As DNA, the CDR3 is TGTGCCAGCAGCCCGACAGGGGACTACGAGCAGTACTTC.